The 2 T cell receptor beta chains presented below share a single source sample, sequenced in a study of cytomegalovirus exposure and HLA in healthy donors. The PCR used 60 Vbeta and 13 Jbeta primers. The table came from immunoSEQ multiplex PCR; TCRdb's copy has only in-frame clones and leaves some out. Of roughly 98,000 clones detected, around 80% appear once; the ten largest clones hold approximately 1.5%. The sequenced material came from PBMCs. The receptors were sampled from a man in his forties in good health and CMV-seronegative.

The genes are TRBV5-1 and TRBJ2-5; 8 bases are a match to TRBD1. The CDR3 covers 15 residues. V trimming: 4 bases; J trimming: 4 bases; junction bases outside the gene matches: 9. In germline, CDR1 is SGHRS, CDR2 YFSETQ. CDR3 DNA: TGCGCCAGCAGCGGAGCACAGGGGGTAGGAGAGACCCAGTACTTC. Its translation is CASSGAQGVGETQYF.

The chain uses TRBV6-5 and TRBJ1-4; D possibly corresponds to TRBD1 (6 bases). The germline V and J ends were trimmed by 6 bases and 2 bases, with 13 bases remaining between them. The CDR3 has 15 residues. Germline V gene lookup returns CDR1 MNHEY and CDR2 SVGAGI. For the CDR3, the DNA is TGTGCCAGCAGGAACGGACAGCTCACTAATGAAAAACTGTTTTTT. This gives the protein CASRNGQLTNEKLFF.